These 25 T cell receptor beta chains came from one sample sequenced in a study of T cells in Graves' hyperthyroidism and ophthalmopathy. RNA transcripts were the template for amplifying TCR beta CDR3 regions. The study used the HTBI primer set for a first-round RT-PCR of the TCR CDR3. MiXCR, run by TCRdb on the multiplex PCR reads, gives a single entry per CDR3 protein. There are some 740,000 distinct CDR3 sequences in the sample; 14% occur only once, and roughly 10% lies in the top ten. The material sequenced was blood. The receptor source for this set is a woman younger than 30 with Graves' hyperthyroidism.

This clonotype showed up just a few times. V is TRBV28 and J is TRBJ1-4, with a possible D match to TRBD1 (5 bases). The CDR3 extends over 13 amino acids. The germline V gene has CDR1 MDHEN and CDR2 SYDVKM. Trimming removed 3 bases from V and 8 bases from J, with 10 bases in between. The DNA for the CDR3 is TGTGCCAGCAGTTTTTGGGGGGACGAAAAACTGTTTTTT. Translation gives CASSFWGDEKLFF.

This clonotype was recorded many times. The chain couples TRBV6-1 to TRBJ1-5; 12 nucleotides agree with TRBD1. V shed 4 bases, J shed 2 bases, and the junction held 3 bases outside the gene matches. This CDR3 has 16 amino acids. Germline values: CDR1 MNHNS, CDR2 SASEGT. The CDR3 DNA sequence: TGTGCCAGCAGTGGCCGGGACAGGGGGCGCAATCAGCCCCAGCATTTT. This translates into CASSGRDRGRNQPQHF.

The CDR3: CASSVGAGSLMEQYF. The DNA for the CDR3 is TGTGCCAGCAGCGTAGGGGCGGGGTCCCTAATGGAGCAGTACTTC. This sequence joins TRBV9 and TRBJ2-7; a possible D gene is TRBD2 (6 bases). V was pared by 0 bases and J by 7 bases, with 17 bases between. This CDR3 has 15 amino acids. Germline CDR1 and CDR2: SGDLS and YYNGEE.

The CDR3, as DNA: TGCAGTGTCCCGCGACGGTCCTCTGGAAACACCATATATTTT. It translates to CSVPRRSSGNTIYF. The chain combines TRBV20-1 with TRBJ1-3; D unresolved. Germline V gene data show CDR1 as DFQATT and CDR2 as SNEGSKA (reference sequence). V lost 7 bases and J 0 bases, leaving 13 bases between the germline ends. The CDR3 sequence is 14 residues long.

This clonotype was found a few times. V gene TRBV27 combines with J gene TRBJ2-1; 7 positions agree with TRBD2. This CDR3 contains 19 residues. V lost 2 bases, J lost 7 bases, and 20 bases stayed unmatched. Germline CDR1 reads MNHEY; CDR2 reads SMNVEV (reference sequence). The CDR3 loop reads CASSLMGLTTRGSPNEQFF. In DNA, the CDR3 is TGTGCCAGCAGTTTAATGGGCCTTACGACTCGCGGGAGTCCGAATGAGCAGTTCTTC.

The chain combines TRBV20-1 with TRBJ1-1; no firm D call. CDR1 and CDR2 (germline): DFQATT, SNEGSKA (reference sequence). The CDR3 is 12 residues long. V lost 2 bases and J 4 bases, leaving 8 bases between the germline ends. The CDR3 spells CSARRWGTEAFF. The CDR3 bases are TGCAGTGCTAGACGGTGGGGCACTGAAGCTTTCTTT.

In its sample, this clonotype was seen many times. The J gene is TRBJ1-1, the V gene TRBV9; perhaps TRBD1 as D (5 bases). This CDR3 has 13 amino acids. Trimming removed 5 bases at V and 1 base at J, with 9 bases between. The germline gives CDR1 SGDLS, CDR2 YYNGEE. In DNA form, the CDR3 reads TGTGCCAGCAGTGTAACAGGGAACACTGAAGCTTTCTTT. Translating it yields CASSVTGNTEAFF.

There are a few counts of this clonotype. The rearrangement joins TRBV27 to TRBJ2-1; D uncertain. The V and J ends lost 5 bases and 3 bases respectively, with 14 bases between them. Germline CDR1 is MNHEY and CDR2 is SMNVEV (reference sequence). The CDR3 sequence is 15 residues long. This CDR3 reads CASSQLGYNYNEQFF. Written as DNA, the CDR3 is TGTGCCAGCAGTCAACTGGGGTACAACTACAATGAGCAGTTCTTC.

This clonotype was recorded at least ten times. The rearrangement links TRBV24-1 to TRBJ2-1, with 7 bases aligning to TRBD2. With V trimmed by 4 bases and J by 6 bases, 8 bases remained unmatched. The germline gives CDR1 KGHDR, CDR2 SFDVKD. The CDR3 runs to 15 residues. This CDR3 is CATSDPSRLANEQFF. The CDR3 nucleotides read TGTGCCACCAGTGACCCTTCCCGACTAGCCAATGAGCAGTTCTTC.

This clonotype has only a few counts. The chain carries TRBV10-1 and TRBJ2-7, with D tentatively TRBD2 (6 bases). Gene TRBJ2-1 matches the end of the DNA better, so the J call may be wrong. CDR1 and CDR2 from the germline V gene are WNHNN and SYGVQD (reference sequence). The CDR3 covers 11 residues. The CDR3 DNA is TGCGCCAGCAGTACGGGGGACGAGCAGTTCTTC. This sequence encodes CASSTGDEQFF.

The chain employs TRBV30 and TRBJ2-7, with TRBD2 matching 8 bases. The CDR3 has 15 amino acids. CDR1 and CDR2 from the germline V gene are GTSNPN and SVGIG (reference sequence). The J segment lost 2 bases and the V segment lost 0 bases, leaving 6 bases of the junction unmatched. The CDR3 protein is CAWSVISGGAYEQYF. In nucleotides, the CDR3 is TGTGCCTGGAGTGTAATCTCGGGAGGGGCCTACGAGCAGTACTTC.

The chain combines TRBV6-1 with TRBJ2-1; TRBD2 matches 12 bases. The CDR3 length is 15 residues. The germline CDR1 and CDR2 sequences are MNHNS and SASEGT. J lost 4 bases, V lost 7 bases, and 5 bases had no gene match. The CDR3 spells CASTKLAGGYNEQFF. CDR3 DNA: TGTGCCAGCACCAAACTAGCGGGAGGTTACAATGAGCAGTTCTTC.

The rearrangement joins TRBV7-8 to TRBJ2-1; D is possibly TRBD1 (6 bases). Trimming removed 10 bases at V and 5 bases at J, with 15 bases between. The V gene's germline CDR1 is SGHVS and CDR2 FQNEAQ. The length of the CDR3 is 13 residues. As DNA, the CDR3 is TGTGCCACTACCGGGACACCGAACAATGAGCAGTTCTTC. This codes for CATTGTPNNEQFF. Based on the CDR3 plus reference TRBV7-8 and TRBJ2-1, the full variable domain is GAGVSQSPRYKVAKRGQDVALRCDPISGHVSLFWYQQALGQGPEFLTYFQNEAQLDKSGLPSDRFFAERPEGSVSTLKIQRTQQEDSAVYLCATTGTPNNEQFFGPGTRLTVL.

A few counts support this clonotype. This sequence joins TRBV13 and TRBJ2-2, with D perhaps matching TRBD1 (6 bases). With 6 bases removed from V and 0 bases from J, the gap between germline ends came to 11 bases. This CDR3 comprises 15 residues. Germline V gene data show CDR1 as PRHDT and CDR2 as FYEKMQ (reference sequence). The CDR3 sequence: CASSTAGANTGELFF. CDR3 nucleotides: TGTGCCAGCAGTACGGCAGGGGCGAACACCGGGGAGCTGTTTTTT.

The genes are TRBV27 and TRBJ2-5, with D perhaps matching TRBD2 (5 bases). The germline V gene encodes CDR1 MNHEY and CDR2 SMNVEV (reference sequence). Between the trimmed V and J ends, which lost 1 base and 0 bases, there was a span of 9 bases. The CDR3 loop spans 15 amino acids. CDR3 DNA: TGTGCCAGCAGTTTATATGTCGGGGACCAAGAGACCCAGTACTTC. Encoded protein: CASSLYVGDQETQYF.

The chain has TRBV11-2 and TRBJ2-1; 11 bases map to TRBD2. Germline lookup yields CDR1 SGHAT and CDR2 FQNNGV. Losses at the gene ends were 1 base for V and 5 bases for J; bases not matched to a gene: 7. There are 17 residues in the CDR3. The DNA of the CDR3 is TGTGCCAGCAGCTTAGCAGGACTAGCGGGCCCCCACAATGAGCAGTTCTTC. Its protein product is CASSLAGLAGPHNEQFF. The variable domain in full, completed from reference TRBV11-2 and TRBJ2-1, reads EAGVAQSPRYKIIEKRQSVAFWCNPISGHATLYWYQQILGQGPKLLIQFQNNGVVDDSQLPKDRFSAERLKGVDSTLKIQPAKLEDSAVYLCASSLAGLAGPHNEQFFGPGTRLTVL.

This clonotype has at least ten counts. The chain employs TRBV29-1 and TRBJ1-1; a weak D match, TRBD1 (6 bases). The V and J ends lost 4 bases and 0 bases respectively, with 9 bases between them. The CDR3 is made up of 13 amino acids. Germline lookup yields CDR1 SQVTM and CDR2 ANQGSEA. The CDR3 sequence is CSVGGGMNTEAFF. The CDR3 DNA is TGCAGCGTTGGGGGGGGCATGAACACTGAAGCTTTCTTT.

This clonotype was seen only a few times. CDR3 bases: TGTGCCAGTAGTACCCTAACTAGCGGGAGATCGGCCGGGGAGCTGTTTTTT. Translating gives CASSTLTSGRSAGELFF. This sequence joins TRBV19 and TRBJ2-2; 11 positions match TRBD2. The CDR3 is 17 amino acids. Germline V gene lookup returns CDR1 LNHDA and CDR2 SQIVND (reference sequence). Germline trimming cut 4 bases from V and 6 bases from J; bases unmatched to any gene: 10.

The chain couples TRBV3-1 to TRBJ2-2, with D perhaps matching TRBD2 (5 bases). V was trimmed by 0 bases and J by 2 bases, leaving 16 bases between them. The germline V gene has CDR1 LGHDT and CDR2 YNNKEL (reference sequence). This CDR3 has 18 residues. The CDR3 spells CASSQEPVQRPNTGELFF. The CDR3 bases are TGTGCCAGCAGCCAAGAGCCCGTGCAGCGGCCAAACACCGGGGAGCTGTTTTTT.

The genes are TRBV5-1 and TRBJ1-1, with no clear D. The CDR3 sequence is 14 residues long. Per the germline V gene, CDR1 is SGHRS and CDR2 is YFSETQ. Trimming shortened V by 0 bases and J by 3 bases, and 9 bases separated the two germline ends. CDR3 sequence (DNA): TGCGCCAGCAGCTTGGTATGGGCCGACACTGAAGCTTTCTTT. Amino acids: CASSLVWADTEAFF.

This clonotype was seen only a few times. The chain recombines TRBV19 with TRBJ2-5, with TRBD1 matching over 8 bases. V lost 5 bases, J lost 3 bases, and 14 bases stayed unmatched. The CDR3 totals 17 residues. Germline V gene lookup returns CDR1 LNHDA and CDR2 SQIVND (reference sequence). CDR3 DNA: TGTGCCAGTAGTCGGACGCAGGGGGCGCCTTTTGAAGAGACCCAGTACTTC. As protein: CASSRTQGAPFEETQYF.

This chain links TRBV7-2 with TRBJ2-5; 10 bases are shared with TRBD2. J was trimmed by 4 bases and V by 6 bases; bases with no gene match: 8. Per germline, CDR1 SGHTA and CDR2 FQGNSA. This CDR3 region has 15 residues. CDR3 region: CASRTTSSGRETQYF. As DNA, the CDR3 is TGTGCCAGCAGAACCACCTCTAGCGGGAGAGAGACCCAGTACTTC.

This clonotype has ten or more counts. The chain uses TRBV6-1 and TRBJ2-7, with 10 positions matching TRBD2. V was pared by 5 bases and J by 0 bases, with 4 bases of the junction left unmatched. CDR3 length: 15 amino acids. Germline CDR1 reads MNHNS; CDR2 reads SASEGT. This CDR3 is CASSFSGRTSYEQYF. The CDR3 DNA is TGTGCCAGCAGTTTTAGCGGGAGGACCTCCTACGAGCAGTACTTC.

The J gene is TRBJ2-3, the V gene TRBV24-1; 8 positions agree with TRBD2. This CDR3 spans 15 amino acids. The ends lost 6 bases at V and 6 bases at J; junction bases unmatched: 10. From germline, CDR1 is KGHDR and CDR2 SFDVKD. Written as DNA, the CDR3 is TGTGCCACCAGTCCACCAGCGGGAGTCGCTGATACGCAGTATTTT. Protein sequence: CATSPPAGVADTQYF.

This clonotype was counted at least ten times. This chain links TRBV11-2 with TRBJ2-3; weak D call: TRBD2 (5 bases). This CDR3 region has 16 residues. V was clipped by 0 bases and J by 1 base, with 11 bases between them. The germline gives CDR1 SGHAT, CDR2 FQNNGV. The CDR3 DNA follows: TGTGCCAGCAGCTTAGATATAAGCGGAGGCACAGATACGCAGTATTTT. Its protein is CASSLDISGGTDTQYF.